This TCR beta chain is from a study of blood T cell repertoires in COVID-19. About the research overall: Material from acute and convalescent COVID-19 was sourced from the United States, Italy and Spain. Sources were T cells, B-cell-depleted T cells, or PBMCs; the material itself was cDNA or gDNA.

Enrolment of Seattle patients took place during active infection, and they were followed longitudinally. Germline V gene data show CDR1 as MNHNY and CDR2 as SVGAGI (reference sequence). Trimming removed 9 bases from V and 8 bases from J; junction bases left unmatched: 5. CDR3 length equals 14 residues. In the study's own analysis: Researchers report that nucleated cell counts were estimated from reference gene primer amplification. Sequenced by immunoSEQ multiplex PCR; TCRdb stores in-frame clones only, minus some. D and trimming were read from the DNA, whereas the V and J calls and clone size are those reported in that table. The sample has 330,000 or so clones, roughly nine tenths seen once.

Sample: peripheral blood. The clonotype comes from an older woman with COVID-19, enrolled during active disease. V is TRBV6-6 and J is TRBJ2-1; 15 positions agree with TRBD2. CDR3 region: CASSGLAGGHEQFF. DNA of the CDR3: TGTGCCAGTTCGGGACTAGCGGGGGGCCATGAGCAGTTCTTC.